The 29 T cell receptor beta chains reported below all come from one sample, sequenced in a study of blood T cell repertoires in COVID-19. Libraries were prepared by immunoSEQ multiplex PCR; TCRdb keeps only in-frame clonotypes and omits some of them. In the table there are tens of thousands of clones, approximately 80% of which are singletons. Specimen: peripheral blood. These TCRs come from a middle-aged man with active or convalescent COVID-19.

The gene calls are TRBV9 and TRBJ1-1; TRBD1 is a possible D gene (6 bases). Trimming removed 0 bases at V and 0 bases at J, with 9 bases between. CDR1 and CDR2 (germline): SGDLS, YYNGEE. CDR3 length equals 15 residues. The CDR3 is CASSVVDRMNTEAFF. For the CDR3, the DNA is TGTGCCAGCAGCGTAGTTGACAGGATGAACACTGAAGCTTTCTTT.

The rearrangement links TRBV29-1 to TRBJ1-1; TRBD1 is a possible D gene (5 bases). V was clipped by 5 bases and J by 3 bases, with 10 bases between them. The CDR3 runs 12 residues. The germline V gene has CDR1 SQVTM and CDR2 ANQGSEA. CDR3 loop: CSVTRGDTEAFF. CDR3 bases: TGCAGCGTTACCCGGGGGGACACTGAAGCTTTCTTT.

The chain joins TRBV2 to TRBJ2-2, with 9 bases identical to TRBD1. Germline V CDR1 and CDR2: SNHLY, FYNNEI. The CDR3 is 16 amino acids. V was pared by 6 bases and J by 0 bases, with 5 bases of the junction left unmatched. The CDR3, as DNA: TGTGCCAGCAGGGGGACAGGGCACGCGAACACCGGGGAGCTGTTTTTT. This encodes CASRGTGHANTGELFF.

CDR3 sequence: CASTSPSALSTDTQYF. The CDR3 coding sequence is TGCGCCAGCACATCCCCCAGCGCCTTAAGCACAGATACGCAGTATTTT. The rearrangement uses TRBV5-1 and TRBJ2-3; no reliable D call. Trimming pared 6 bases from V and 0 bases from J, leaving 17 bases between. CDR3 length: 16 residues. Germline CDR1 SGHRS, CDR2 YFSETQ. The full variable domain, with the rest looked up from reference TRBV5-1 and TRBJ2-3, is KAGVTQTPRYLIKTRGQQVTLSCSPISGHRSVSWYQQTPGQGLQFLFEYFSETQRNKGNFPGRFSGRQFSNSRSEMNVSTLELGDSALYLCASTSPSALSTDTQYFGPGTRLTVL.

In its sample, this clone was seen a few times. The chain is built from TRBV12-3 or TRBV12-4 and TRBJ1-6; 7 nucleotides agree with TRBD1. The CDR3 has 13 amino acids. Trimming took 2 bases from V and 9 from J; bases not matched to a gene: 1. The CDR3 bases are TGTGCCAGCAGTTTACAGGGGGTTTCACCCCTCCACTTT. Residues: CASSLQGVSPLHF.

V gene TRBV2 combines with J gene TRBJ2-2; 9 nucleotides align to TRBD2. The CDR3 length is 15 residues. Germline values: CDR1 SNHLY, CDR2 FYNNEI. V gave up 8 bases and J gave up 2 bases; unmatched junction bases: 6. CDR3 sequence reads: CASEKTSGNTGELFF. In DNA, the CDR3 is TGTGCCAGCGAGAAGACTAGCGGTAACACCGGGGAGCTGTTTTTT. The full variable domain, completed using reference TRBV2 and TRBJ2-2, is EPEVTQTPSHQVTQMGQEVILRCVPISNHLYFYWYRQILGQKVEFLVSFYNNEISEKSEIFDDQFSVERPDGSNFTLKIRSTKLEDSAMYFCASEKTSGNTGELFFGEGSRLTVL.

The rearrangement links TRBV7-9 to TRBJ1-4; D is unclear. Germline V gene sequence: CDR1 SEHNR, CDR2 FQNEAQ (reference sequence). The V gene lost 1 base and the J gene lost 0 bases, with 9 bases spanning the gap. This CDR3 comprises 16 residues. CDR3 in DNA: TGTGCCAGCAGCTTAGGGCAGTCAGCAACTAATGAAAAACTGTTTTTT. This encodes CASSLGQSATNEKLFF.

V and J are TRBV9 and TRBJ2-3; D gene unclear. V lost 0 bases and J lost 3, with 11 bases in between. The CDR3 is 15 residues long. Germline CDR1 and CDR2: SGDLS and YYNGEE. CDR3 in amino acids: CASSVAGPATDTQYF. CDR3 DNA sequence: TGTGCCAGCAGCGTAGCTGGGCCGGCTACAGATACGCAGTATTTT.

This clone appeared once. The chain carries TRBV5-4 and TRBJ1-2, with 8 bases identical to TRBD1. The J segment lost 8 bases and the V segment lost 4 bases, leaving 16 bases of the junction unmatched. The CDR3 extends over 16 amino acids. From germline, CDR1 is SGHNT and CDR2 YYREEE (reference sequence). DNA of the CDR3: TGTGCCAGCAGCCCCGGGACAGGTTTCCTCTCGGGGGGCTACACCTTC. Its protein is CASSPGTGFLSGGYTF.

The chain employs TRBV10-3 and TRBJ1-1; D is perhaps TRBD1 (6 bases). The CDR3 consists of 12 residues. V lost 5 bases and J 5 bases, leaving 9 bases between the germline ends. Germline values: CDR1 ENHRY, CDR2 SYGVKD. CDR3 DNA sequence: TGTGCCATCAGTACCAGGGGAACTGAAGCTTTCTTT. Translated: CAISTRGTEAFF.

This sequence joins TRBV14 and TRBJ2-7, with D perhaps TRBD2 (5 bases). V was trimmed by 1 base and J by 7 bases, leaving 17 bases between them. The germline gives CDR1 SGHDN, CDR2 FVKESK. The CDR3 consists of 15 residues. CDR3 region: CASSQGRSSGLEQYF. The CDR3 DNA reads TGTGCCAGCAGCCAAGGGAGGTCTAGTGGGCTGGAGCAGTACTTC.

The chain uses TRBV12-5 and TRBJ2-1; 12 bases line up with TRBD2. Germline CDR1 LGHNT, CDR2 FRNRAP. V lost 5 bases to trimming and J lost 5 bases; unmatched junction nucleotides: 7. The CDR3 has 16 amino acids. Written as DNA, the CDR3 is TGTGCTAGTGGTCTCACCAGGACTAGCGGGAACAATGAGCAGTTCTTC. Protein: CASGLTRTSGNNEQFF.

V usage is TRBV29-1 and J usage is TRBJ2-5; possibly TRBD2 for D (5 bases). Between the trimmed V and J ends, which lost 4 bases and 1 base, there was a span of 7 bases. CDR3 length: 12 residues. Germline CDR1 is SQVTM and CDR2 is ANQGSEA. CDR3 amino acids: CSVARGQETQYF. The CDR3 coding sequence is TGCAGCGTTGCCCGGGGCCAAGAGACCCAGTACTTC.

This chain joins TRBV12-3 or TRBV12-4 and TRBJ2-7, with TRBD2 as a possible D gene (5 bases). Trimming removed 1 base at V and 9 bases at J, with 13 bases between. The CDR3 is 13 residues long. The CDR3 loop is CASSLVDGRGQYF. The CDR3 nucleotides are TGTGCCAGCAGTTTAGTTGACGGCCGGGGGCAGTACTTC.

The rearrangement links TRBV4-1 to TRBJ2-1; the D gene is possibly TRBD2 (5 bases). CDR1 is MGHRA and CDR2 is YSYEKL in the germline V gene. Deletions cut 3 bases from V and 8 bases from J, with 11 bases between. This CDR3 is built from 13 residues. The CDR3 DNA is TGCGCCAGCAGCCAGCTAGGGCGGGATGAGCAGTTCTTC. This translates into CASSQLGRDEQFF.

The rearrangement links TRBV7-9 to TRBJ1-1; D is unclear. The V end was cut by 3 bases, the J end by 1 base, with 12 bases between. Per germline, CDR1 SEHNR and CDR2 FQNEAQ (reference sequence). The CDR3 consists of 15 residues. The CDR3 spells CASSFWRQWNTEAFF. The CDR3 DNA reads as TGTGCCAGCAGCTTCTGGAGGCAGTGGAACACTGAAGCTTTCTTT.

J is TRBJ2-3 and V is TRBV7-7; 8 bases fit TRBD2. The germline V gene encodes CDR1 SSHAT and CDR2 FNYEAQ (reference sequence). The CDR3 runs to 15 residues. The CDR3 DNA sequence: TGTGCTAGTTCTGAGGGACTAGGAAGCACAGATACGCAGTATTTT. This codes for CASSEGLGSTDTQYF. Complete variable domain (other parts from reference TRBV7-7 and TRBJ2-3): GAGVSQSPRYKVTKRGQDVTLRCDPISSHATLYWYQQALGQGPEFLTYFNYEAQPDKSGLPSDRFSAERPEGSISTLTIQRTEQRDSAMYRCASSEGLGSTDTQYFGPGTRLTVL.

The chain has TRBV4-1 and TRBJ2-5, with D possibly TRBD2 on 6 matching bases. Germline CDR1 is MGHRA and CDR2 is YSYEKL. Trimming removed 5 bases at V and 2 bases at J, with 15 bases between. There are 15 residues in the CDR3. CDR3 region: CASSWGEAEQETQYF. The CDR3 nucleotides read TGCGCCAGCAGCTGGGGGGAGGCTGAGCAAGAGACCCAGTACTTC.

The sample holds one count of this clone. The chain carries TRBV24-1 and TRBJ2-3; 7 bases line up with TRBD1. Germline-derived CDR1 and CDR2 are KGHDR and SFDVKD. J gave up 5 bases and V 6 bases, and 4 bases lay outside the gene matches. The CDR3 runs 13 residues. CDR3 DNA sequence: TGTGCCACCAGTACAGGGGCCCGAGATACGCAGTATTTT. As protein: CATSTGARDTQYF.

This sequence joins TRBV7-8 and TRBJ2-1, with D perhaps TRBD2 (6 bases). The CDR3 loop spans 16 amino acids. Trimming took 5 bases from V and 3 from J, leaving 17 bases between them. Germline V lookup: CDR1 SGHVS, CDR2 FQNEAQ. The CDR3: CASSPTPGLVYNEQFF. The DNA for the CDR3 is TGTGCCAGCAGCCCCACTCCGGGACTTGTCTACAATGAGCAGTTCTTC.

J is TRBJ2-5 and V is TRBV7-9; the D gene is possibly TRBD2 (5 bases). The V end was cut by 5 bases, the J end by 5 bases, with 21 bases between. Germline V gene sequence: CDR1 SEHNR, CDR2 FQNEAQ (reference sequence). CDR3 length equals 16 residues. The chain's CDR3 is CASSPTGVNAWETQYF. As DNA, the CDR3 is TGTGCCAGCAGCCCCACCGGGGTGAACGCGTGGGAGACCCAGTACTTC.

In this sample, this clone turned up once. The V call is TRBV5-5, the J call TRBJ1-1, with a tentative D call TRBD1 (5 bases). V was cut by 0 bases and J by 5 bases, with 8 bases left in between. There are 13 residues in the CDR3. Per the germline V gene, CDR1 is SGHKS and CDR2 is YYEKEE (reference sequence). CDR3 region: CASSLAGDTEAFF. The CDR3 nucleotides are TGTGCCAGCAGCTTGGCGGGGGATACTGAAGCTTTCTTT.

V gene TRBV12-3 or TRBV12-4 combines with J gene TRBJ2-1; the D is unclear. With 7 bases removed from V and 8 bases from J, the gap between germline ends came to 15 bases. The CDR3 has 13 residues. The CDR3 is CASTQSRQDEQFF. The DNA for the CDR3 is TGTGCCAGCACCCAGAGCCGGCAGGATGAGCAGTTCTTC.

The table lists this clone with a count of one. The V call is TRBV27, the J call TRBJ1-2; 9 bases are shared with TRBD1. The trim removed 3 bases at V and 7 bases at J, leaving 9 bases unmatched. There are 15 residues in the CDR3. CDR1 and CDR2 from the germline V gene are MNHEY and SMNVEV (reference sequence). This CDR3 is CASSLGTGPRGGYTF. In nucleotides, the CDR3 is TGTGCCAGCAGTTTGGGGACAGGGCCACGGGGTGGCTACACCTTC.

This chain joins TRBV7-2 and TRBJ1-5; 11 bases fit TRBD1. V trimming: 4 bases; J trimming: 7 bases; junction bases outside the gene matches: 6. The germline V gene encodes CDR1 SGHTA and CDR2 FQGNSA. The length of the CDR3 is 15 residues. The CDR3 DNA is TGTGCCAGCAGCTGGGACAGGGGGGTTGGCCAGCCCCAGCATTTT. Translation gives CASSWDRGVGQPQHF.

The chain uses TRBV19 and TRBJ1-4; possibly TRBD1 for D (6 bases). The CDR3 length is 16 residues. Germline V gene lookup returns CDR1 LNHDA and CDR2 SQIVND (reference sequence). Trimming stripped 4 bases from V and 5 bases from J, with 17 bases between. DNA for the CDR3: TGTGCCAGTAGTAGAGGAACACAGGGATGGAATGAAAAACTGTTTTTT. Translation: CASSRGTQGWNEKLFF.

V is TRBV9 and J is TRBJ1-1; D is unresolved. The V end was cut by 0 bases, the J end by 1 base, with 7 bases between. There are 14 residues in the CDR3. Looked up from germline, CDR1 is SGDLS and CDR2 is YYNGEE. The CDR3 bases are TGTGCCAGCAGCGTAGGCCGGGGGAACACTGAAGCTTTCTTT. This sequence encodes CASSVGRGNTEAFF.

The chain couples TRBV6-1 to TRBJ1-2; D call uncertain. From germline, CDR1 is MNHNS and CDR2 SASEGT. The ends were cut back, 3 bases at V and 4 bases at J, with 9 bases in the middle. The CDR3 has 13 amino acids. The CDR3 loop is CASSERVPYGYTF. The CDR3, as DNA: TGTGCCAGCAGTGAGAGGGTACCCTATGGCTACACCTTC.

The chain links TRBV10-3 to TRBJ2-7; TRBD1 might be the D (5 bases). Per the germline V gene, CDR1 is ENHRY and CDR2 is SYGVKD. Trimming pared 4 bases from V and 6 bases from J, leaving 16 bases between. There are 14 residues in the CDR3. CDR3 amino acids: CAISVKGKEGEQYF. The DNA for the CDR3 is TGTGCCATCAGTGTTAAGGGGAAAGAAGGCGAGCAGTACTTC.